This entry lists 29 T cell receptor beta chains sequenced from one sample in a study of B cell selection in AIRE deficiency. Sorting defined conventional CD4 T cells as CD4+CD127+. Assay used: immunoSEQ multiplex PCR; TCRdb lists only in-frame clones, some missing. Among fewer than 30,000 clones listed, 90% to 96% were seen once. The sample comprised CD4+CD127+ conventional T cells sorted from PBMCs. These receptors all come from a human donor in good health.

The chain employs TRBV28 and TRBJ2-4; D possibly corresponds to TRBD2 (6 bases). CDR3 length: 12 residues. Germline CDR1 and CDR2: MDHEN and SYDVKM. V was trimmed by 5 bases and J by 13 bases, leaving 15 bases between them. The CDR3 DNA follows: TGTGCCAGCAGTCCAACCGGGGGAACACAGTACTTC. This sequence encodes CASSPTGGTQYF.

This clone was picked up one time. The CDR3 loop reads CASSPGNDYGYTF. The CDR3 DNA reads as TGTGCCAGCTCACCAGGGAACGACTATGGCTACACCTTC. V usage is TRBV18 and J usage is TRBJ1-2, with D unclear. V lost 2 bases, J lost 3 bases, and 7 bases lay in between. Germline V CDR1 and CDR2: KGHSH, LQKENI. The CDR3 runs 13 residues.

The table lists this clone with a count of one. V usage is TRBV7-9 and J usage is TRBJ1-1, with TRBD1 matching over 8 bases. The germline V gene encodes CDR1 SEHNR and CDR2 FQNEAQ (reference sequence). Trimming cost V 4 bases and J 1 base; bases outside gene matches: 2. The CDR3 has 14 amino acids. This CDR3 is CASSSGTGNTEAFF. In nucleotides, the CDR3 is TGTGCCAGCAGCTCCGGGACAGGGAACACTGAAGCTTTCTTT. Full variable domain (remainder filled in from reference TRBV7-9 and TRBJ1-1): DTGVSQNPRHKITKRGQNVTFRCDPISEHNRLYWYRQTLGQGPEFLTYFQNEAQLEKSRLLSDRFSAERPKGSFSTLEIQRTEQGDSAMYLCASSSGTGNTEAFFGQGTRLTVV.

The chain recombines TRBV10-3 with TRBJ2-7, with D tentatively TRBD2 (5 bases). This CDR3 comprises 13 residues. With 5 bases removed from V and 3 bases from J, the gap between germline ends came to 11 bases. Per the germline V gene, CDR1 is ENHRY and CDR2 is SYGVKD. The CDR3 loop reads CAISQSGSYEQYF. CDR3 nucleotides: TGTGCCATCAGTCAGAGCGGAAGCTACGAGCAGTACTTC.

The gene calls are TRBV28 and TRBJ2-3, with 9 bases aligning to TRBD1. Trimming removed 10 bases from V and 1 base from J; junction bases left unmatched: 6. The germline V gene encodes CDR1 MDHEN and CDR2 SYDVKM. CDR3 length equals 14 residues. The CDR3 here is CATTGGGGTDTQYF. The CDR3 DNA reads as TGTGCCACCACAGGGGGCGGGGGCACAGATACGCAGTATTTT.

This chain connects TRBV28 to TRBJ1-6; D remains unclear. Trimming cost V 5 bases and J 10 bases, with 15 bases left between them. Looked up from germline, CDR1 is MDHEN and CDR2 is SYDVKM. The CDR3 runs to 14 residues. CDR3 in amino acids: CASSLGGPLSPLHF. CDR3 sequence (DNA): TGTGCCAGCAGTCTCGGAGGGCCTCTATCACCCCTCCACTTT. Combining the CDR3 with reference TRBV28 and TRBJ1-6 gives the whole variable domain DVKVTQSSRYLVKRTGEKVFLECVQDMDHENMFWYRQDPGLGLRLIYFSYDVKMKEKGDIPEGYSVSREKKERFSLILESASTNQTSMYLCASSLGGPLSPLHFGNGTRLTVT.

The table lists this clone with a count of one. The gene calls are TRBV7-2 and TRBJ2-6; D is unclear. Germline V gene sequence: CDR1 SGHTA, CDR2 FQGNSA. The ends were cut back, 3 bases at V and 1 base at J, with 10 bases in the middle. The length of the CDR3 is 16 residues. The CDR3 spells CASSFSTASGANVLTF. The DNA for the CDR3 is TGTGCCAGCAGCTTCTCGACTGCATCTGGGGCCAACGTCCTGACTTTC.

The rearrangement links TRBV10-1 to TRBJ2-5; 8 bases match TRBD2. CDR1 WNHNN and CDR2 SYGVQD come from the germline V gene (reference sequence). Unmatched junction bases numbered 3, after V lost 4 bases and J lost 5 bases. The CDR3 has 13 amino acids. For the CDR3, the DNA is TGCGCCAGCAGTGTTCTAGCGGGTGAGACCCAGTACTTC. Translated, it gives CASSVLAGETQYF.

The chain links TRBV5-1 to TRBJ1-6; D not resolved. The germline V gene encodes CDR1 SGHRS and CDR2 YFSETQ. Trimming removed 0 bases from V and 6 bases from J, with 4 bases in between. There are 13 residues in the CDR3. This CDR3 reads CASSLDSNSPLHF. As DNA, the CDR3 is TGCGCCAGCAGCTTGGACAGTAATTCACCCCTCCACTTT.

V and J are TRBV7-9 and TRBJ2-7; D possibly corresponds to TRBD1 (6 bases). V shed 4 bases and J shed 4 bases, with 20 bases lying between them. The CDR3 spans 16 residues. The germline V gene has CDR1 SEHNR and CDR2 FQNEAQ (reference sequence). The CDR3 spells CASSSPERTAHYEQYF. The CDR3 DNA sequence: TGTGCCAGCAGCTCGCCGGAGAGGACAGCTCATTACGAGCAGTACTTC.

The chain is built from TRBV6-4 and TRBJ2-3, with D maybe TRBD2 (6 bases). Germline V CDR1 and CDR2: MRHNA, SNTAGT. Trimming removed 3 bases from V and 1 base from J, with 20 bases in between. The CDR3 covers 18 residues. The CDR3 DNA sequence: TGTGCCAGCAGTGAGGTGTATAGCGGCTATACCCGCACAGATACGCAGTATTTT. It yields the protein CASSEVYSGYTRTDTQYF.

The CDR3 sequence: CASSQDRSQGGSIQYF. Here the CDR3 DNA reads TGTGCCAGCAGCCAAGACCGGAGCCAGGGGGGTAGCATTCAGTACTTC. The V call is TRBV4-2, the J call TRBJ2-4; tentative D call: TRBD1 (7 bases). V was pared by 0 bases and J by 9 bases, with 18 bases between. Germline V gene data show CDR1 as LGHNA and CDR2 as YNFKEQ. The CDR3 is made up of 16 amino acids.

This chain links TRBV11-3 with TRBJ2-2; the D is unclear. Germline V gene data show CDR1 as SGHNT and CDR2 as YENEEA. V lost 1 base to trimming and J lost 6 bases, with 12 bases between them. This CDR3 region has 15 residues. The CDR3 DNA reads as TGTGCCAGCAGCTTAGGCGGTCGGGTTGCCGGGGAGCTGTTTTTT. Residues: CASSLGGRVAGELFF.

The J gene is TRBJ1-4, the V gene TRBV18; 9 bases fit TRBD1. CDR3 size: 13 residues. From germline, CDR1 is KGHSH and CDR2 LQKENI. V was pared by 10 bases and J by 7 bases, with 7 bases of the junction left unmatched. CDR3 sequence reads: CATTADRGEKLFF. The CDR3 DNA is TGTGCCACCACCGCGGACAGGGGTGAAAAACTGTTTTTT.

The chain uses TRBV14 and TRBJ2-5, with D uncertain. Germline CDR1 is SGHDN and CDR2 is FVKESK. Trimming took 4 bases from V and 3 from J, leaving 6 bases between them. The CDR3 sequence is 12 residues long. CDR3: CASSRWEETQYF. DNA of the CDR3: TGTGCCAGCAGCCGCTGGGAAGAGACCCAGTACTTC.

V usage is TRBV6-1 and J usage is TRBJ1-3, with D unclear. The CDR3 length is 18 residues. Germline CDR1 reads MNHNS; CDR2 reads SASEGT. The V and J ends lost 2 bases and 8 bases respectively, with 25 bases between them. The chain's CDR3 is CASSERRGRTYRGDTIYF. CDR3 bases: TGTGCCAGCAGTGAACGGCGGGGTCGAACTTACCGGGGAGACACCATATATTTT.

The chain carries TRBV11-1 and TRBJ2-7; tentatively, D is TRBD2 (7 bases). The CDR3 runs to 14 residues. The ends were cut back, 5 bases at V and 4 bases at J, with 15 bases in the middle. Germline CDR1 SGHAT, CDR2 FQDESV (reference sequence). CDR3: CASSPWGRGYEQYF. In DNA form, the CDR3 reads TGTGCCAGCAGCCCTTGGGGGAGGGGGTACGAGCAGTACTTC.

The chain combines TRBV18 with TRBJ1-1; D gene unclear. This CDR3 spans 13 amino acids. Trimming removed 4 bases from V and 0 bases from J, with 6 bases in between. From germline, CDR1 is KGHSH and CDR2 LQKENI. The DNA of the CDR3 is TGTGCCAGCTCACACGATATGAACACTGAAGCTTTCTTT. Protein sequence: CASSHDMNTEAFF.

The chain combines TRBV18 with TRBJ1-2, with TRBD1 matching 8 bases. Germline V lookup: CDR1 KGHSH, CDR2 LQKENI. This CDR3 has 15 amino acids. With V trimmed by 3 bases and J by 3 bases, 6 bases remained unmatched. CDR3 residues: CASSPRTGTHYGYTF. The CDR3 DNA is TGTGCCAGCTCACCTCGGACAGGGACACACTATGGCTACACCTTC.

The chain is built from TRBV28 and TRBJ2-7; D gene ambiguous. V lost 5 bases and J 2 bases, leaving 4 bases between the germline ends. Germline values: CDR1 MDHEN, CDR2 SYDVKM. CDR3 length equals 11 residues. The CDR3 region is CASSRTYEQYF. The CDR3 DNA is TGTGCCAGCAGTCGAACCTACGAGCAGTACTTC.

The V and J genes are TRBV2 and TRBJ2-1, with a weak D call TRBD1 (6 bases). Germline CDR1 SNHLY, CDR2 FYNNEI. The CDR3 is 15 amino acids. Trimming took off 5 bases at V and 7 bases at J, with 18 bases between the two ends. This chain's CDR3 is CASSSNRDTGNEQFF. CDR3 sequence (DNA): TGTGCCAGCAGTTCAAACCGGGACACGGGAAATGAGCAGTTCTTC.

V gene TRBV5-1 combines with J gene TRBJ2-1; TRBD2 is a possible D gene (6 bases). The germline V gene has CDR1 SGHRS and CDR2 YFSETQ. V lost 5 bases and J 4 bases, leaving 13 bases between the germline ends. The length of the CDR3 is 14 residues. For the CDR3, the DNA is TGCGCCAGCAGACGGGACTCAATGTACAATGAGCAGTTCTTC. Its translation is CASRRDSMYNEQFF.

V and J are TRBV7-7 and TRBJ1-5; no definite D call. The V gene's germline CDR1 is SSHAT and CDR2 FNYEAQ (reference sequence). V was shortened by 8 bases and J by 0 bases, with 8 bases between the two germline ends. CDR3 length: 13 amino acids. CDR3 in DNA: TGTGCCAGCTCGGCGGATAGCAATCAGCCCCAGCATTTT. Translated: CASSADSNQPQHF.

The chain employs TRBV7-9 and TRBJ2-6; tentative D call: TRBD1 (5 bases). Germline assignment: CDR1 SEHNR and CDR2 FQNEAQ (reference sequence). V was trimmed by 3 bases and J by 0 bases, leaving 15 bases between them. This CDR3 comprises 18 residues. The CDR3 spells CASSFGTGRGSGANVLTF. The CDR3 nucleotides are TGTGCCAGCAGCTTCGGTACAGGAAGGGGCTCTGGGGCCAACGTCCTGACTTTC.

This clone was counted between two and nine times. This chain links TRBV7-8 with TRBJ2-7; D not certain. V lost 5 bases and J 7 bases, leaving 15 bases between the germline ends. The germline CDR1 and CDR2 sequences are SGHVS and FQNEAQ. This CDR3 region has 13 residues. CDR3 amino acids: CASSAVGTFEQYF. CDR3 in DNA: TGTGCCAGCAGCGCCGTGGGAACCTTTGAGCAGTACTTC.

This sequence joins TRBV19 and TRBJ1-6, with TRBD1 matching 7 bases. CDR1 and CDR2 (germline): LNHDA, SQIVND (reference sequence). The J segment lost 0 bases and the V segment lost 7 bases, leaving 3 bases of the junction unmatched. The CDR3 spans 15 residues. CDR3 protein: CASTQGGSYNSPLHF. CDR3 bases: TGTGCCAGTACTCAGGGGGGCTCCTATAATTCACCCCTCCACTTT.

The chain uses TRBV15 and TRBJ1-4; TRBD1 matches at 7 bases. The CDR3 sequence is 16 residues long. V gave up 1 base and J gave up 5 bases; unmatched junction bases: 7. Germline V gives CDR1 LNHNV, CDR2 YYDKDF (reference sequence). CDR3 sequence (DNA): TGTGCCACCAGCAGAGGGGGGGGACAGCCAAATGAAAAACTGTTTTTT. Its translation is CATSRGGGQPNEKLFF.

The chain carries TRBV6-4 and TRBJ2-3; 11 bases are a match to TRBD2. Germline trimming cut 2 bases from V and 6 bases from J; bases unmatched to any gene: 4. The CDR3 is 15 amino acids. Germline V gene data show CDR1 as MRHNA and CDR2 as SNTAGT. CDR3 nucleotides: TGTGCCAGCAGTGACCTACTAGCGGGAGAGGATACGCAGTATTTT. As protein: CASSDLLAGEDTQYF.

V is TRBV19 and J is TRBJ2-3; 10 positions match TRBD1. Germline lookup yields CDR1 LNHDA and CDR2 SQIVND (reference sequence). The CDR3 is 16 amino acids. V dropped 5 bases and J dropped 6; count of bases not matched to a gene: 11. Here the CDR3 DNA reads TGTGCCAGTAGTTCGAGGAGACAGGGGGCGGGGGATACGCAGTATTTT. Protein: CASSSRRQGAGDTQYF.